Below are 26 T cell receptor beta chains sequenced from a single sample in a study of T cell responses to AZD1222 COVID-19 vaccine. The data were produced by immunoSEQ multiplex PCR, yet TCRdb's version contains in-frame clones alone and is incomplete. The sample carries more than 95,000 clones, 80% to 90% recorded once. Source: peripheral blood, taken on day 0 of MenACWY control vaccination. These receptors were collected from an adult in good health.

In this sample, this clone turned up a few times. This chain joins TRBV19 and TRBJ1-3, with 8 positions matching TRBD1. The V gene's germline CDR1 is LNHDA and CDR2 SQIVND (reference sequence). The CDR3 is 14 residues long. J was trimmed by 2 bases and V by 3 bases; bases with no gene match: 0. CDR3 nucleotide sequence: TGTGCCAGTAGTATGGGACAGGCTGGAAACACCATATATTTT. This gives the protein CASSMGQAGNTIYF.

J is TRBJ1-4 and V is TRBV16; D unresolved. Between the trimmed V and J ends, which lost 4 bases and 10 bases, there was a span of 19 bases. Germline V CDR1 and CDR2: KGHSY, FQNENV. The CDR3 totals 15 residues. CDR3 region: CASSPPGGFRGKLFF. CDR3 DNA sequence: TGTGCCAGCAGCCCGCCAGGAGGTTTTCGGGGAAAACTGTTTTTT.

The rearrangement uses TRBV6-2 or TRBV6-3 and TRBJ1-3; possible D gene TRBD1, 6 bases. Germline CDR1 reads MNHEY; CDR2 reads SVGEGT. The CDR3 consists of 15 residues. V gave up 2 bases and J gave up 0 bases, with 8 bases separating them. CDR3 DNA sequence: TGTGCCAGCAGTTACCTGGGGGCCTCTGGAAACACCATATATTTT. Translation: CASSYLGASGNTIYF.

This chain connects TRBV3-1 (or the pseudogene TRBV3-2) to TRBJ2-3, with 10 bases fitting TRBD2. The CDR3 runs 13 residues. The V and J ends lost 4 bases and 8 bases, in that order; junction bases with no gene match: 3. Per the germline V gene, CDR1 is LGHDT and CDR2 is YNNKEL (reference sequence). The CDR3 DNA reads TGTGCCAGCAGCCCTAGCGGGGGTGGTACGCAGTATTTT. Protein product: CASSPSGGGTQYF.

The V gene is TRBV13, the J gene TRBJ2-1, with a tentative D call TRBD2 (7 bases). Germline V CDR1 and CDR2: PRHDT, FYEKMQ (reference sequence). Trimming pared 8 bases from V and 8 bases from J, leaving 10 bases between. This CDR3 is built from 11 residues. The CDR3 sequence is CASGRGHEQFF. DNA of the CDR3: TGTGCCAGCGGGCGGGGGCATGAGCAGTTCTTC.

The chain links TRBV7-8 to TRBJ1-1; possibly TRBD1 for D (6 bases). The CDR3 sequence is 17 residues long. Trimming removed 2 bases at V and 5 bases at J, with 21 bases between. CDR1 is SGHVS and CDR2 is FQNEAQ in the germline V gene. The CDR3 DNA follows: TGTGCCAGCAGCTTAAGGAAGGGAGGAGGGGGAAGTACTGAAGCTTTCTTT. It translates to CASSLRKGGGGSTEAFF. The full variable domain, rest sourced from reference TRBV7-8 and TRBJ1-1, is GAGVSQSPRYKVAKRGQDVALRCDPISGHVSLFWYQQALGQGPEFLTYFQNEAQLDKSGLPSDRFFAERPEGSVSTLKIQRTQQEDSAVYLCASSLRKGGGGSTEAFFGQGTRLTVV.

The gene calls are TRBV4-3 and TRBJ2-6; D uncertain. This CDR3 is 17 amino acids long. Germline values: CDR1 LGHNA, CDR2 YSLEER. V dropped 0 bases and J dropped 1 base, with 10 bases sitting between them. CDR3 bases: TGCGCCAGCAGCCAAGATCTCGCACGGTCTGGGGCCAACGTCCTGACTTTC. Protein: CASSQDLARSGANVLTF.

J is TRBJ2-5 and V is TRBV3-1 (or the pseudogene TRBV3-2), with TRBD2 matching 8 bases. The CDR3 contains 12 residues. The trim removed 4 bases at V and 10 bases at J, leaving 5 bases unmatched. Germline-derived CDR1 and CDR2 are LGHDT and YNNKEL (reference sequence). In DNA form, the CDR3 reads TGTGCCAGCAGCCCAGCCGGGGGGGGCCAGTACTTC. It codes for CASSPAGGGQYF.

The rearrangement joins TRBV6-2 or TRBV6-3 to TRBJ1-1; TRBD1 matches at 8 bases. V gave up 2 bases and J gave up 1 base; unmatched junction bases: 6. Germline V gene sequence: CDR1 MNHEY, CDR2 SVGEGT. The CDR3 length is 16 residues. The CDR3 sequence is CASSYEVGQGNTEAFF. The CDR3 DNA reads TGTGCCAGCAGTTACGAGGTCGGACAGGGGAACACTGAAGCTTTCTTT.

The V and J genes are TRBV2 and TRBJ1-5; 9 nucleotides agree with TRBD1. This CDR3 is built from 14 residues. CDR1 and CDR2 from the germline V gene are SNHLY and FYNNEI. V shed 5 bases, J shed 5 bases, and the junction held 4 bases outside the gene matches. The CDR3 region is CASSRQGEHQPQHF. CDR3 nucleotides: TGTGCCAGCAGTCGACAGGGGGAACATCAGCCCCAGCATTTT.

A few counts support this clone. CDR3 loop: CASRQGNGNQPQHF. DNA of the CDR3: TGTGCCAGCAGACAGGGGAACGGCAATCAGCCCCAGCATTTT. This sequence joins TRBV2 and TRBJ1-5, with 7 nucleotides matching TRBD1. This CDR3 has 14 amino acids. Trimming at V came to 6 bases and at J to 2 bases, leaving 4 bases not matched to a gene. Germline V gene data show CDR1 as SNHLY and CDR2 as FYNNEI.

The rearrangement uses TRBV2 and TRBJ2-5; D is ambiguous. V was shortened by 6 bases and J by 2 bases, with 4 bases between the two germline ends. The CDR3 contains 11 residues. Germline V lookup: CDR1 SNHLY, CDR2 FYNNEI. The CDR3 DNA sequence: TGTGCCAGCAGGGGTCAAGAGACCCAGTACTTC. It specifies CASRGQETQYF.

The CDR3 reads CASSPRSGTGVKAFF. CDR3 DNA sequence: TGTGCCAGCAGCCCCCGCTCGGGGACAGGGGTTAAAGCTTTCTTT. J is TRBJ1-1 and V is TRBV9, with TRBD1 identical over 10 bases. This CDR3 spans 15 amino acids. V was pared by 4 bases and J by 9 bases, with 12 bases of the junction left unmatched. The germline gives CDR1 SGDLS, CDR2 YYNGEE.

The CDR3 nucleotides are TGTGCCAGCAGCTTATTGGGGGTTCGAGAAAAACTGTTTTTT. Its protein product is CASSLLGVREKLFF. The chain has TRBV7-2 and TRBJ1-4; a possible D gene is TRBD1 (5 bases). There are 14 residues in the CDR3. The ends were cut back, 2 bases at V and 8 bases at J, with 12 bases in the middle. The germline V gene has CDR1 SGHTA and CDR2 FQGNSA.

The DNA of the CDR3 is TGTGCCAGCAGACCCCCCAGGGGCCCCTACAATGAGCAGTTCTTC. Its translation is CASRPPRGPYNEQFF. This chain links TRBV27 with TRBJ2-1; perhaps TRBD1 as D (6 bases). Trimming stripped 6 bases from V and 2 bases from J, with 14 bases between. This CDR3 is built from 15 residues. Germline loops: CDR1 MNHEY, CDR2 SMNVEV (reference sequence).

This clone was detected only once. The chain recombines TRBV7-2 with TRBJ1-4, with D unclear. The CDR3 spans 16 residues. Deletions cut 1 base from V and 3 bases from J, with 12 bases between. The germline gives CDR1 SGHTA, CDR2 FQGNSA. CDR3 residues: CASSLGPALANEKLFF. DNA of the CDR3: TGTGCCAGCAGCTTAGGTCCAGCTTTAGCTAATGAAAAACTGTTTTTT.

This chain uses TRBV19 with TRBJ1-1; D unclear. V dropped 2 bases and J dropped 2 bases, with 15 bases sitting between them. The CDR3 runs 16 residues. Germline CDR1 LNHDA, CDR2 SQIVND (reference sequence). Here the CDR3 DNA reads TGTGCCAGTAGTATATTAGCCGGGAGAAGAAACACTGAAGCTTTCTTT. Translated: CASSILAGRRNTEAFF.

This chain uses TRBV6-2 or TRBV6-3 with TRBJ1-1; D possibly corresponds to TRBD1 (6 bases). Germline V gene data show CDR1 as MNHEY and CDR2 as SVGEGT. The CDR3 totals 15 residues. V was shortened by 0 bases and J by 1 base, with 9 bases between the two germline ends. The CDR3 sequence is CASSYSVQGNTEAFF. CDR3 nucleotide sequence: TGTGCCAGCAGTTACTCGGTACAGGGGAACACTGAAGCTTTCTTT.

The chain uses TRBV29-1 and TRBJ1-1; D unclear. Germline V gene lookup returns CDR1 SQVTM and CDR2 ANQGSEA. The CDR3 consists of 12 residues. The V and J ends lost 3 bases and 1 base respectively, with 6 bases between them. CDR3 residues: CSVDRGNTEAFF. CDR3 DNA: TGCAGCGTTGATCGGGGGAACACTGAAGCTTTCTTT.

The V gene is TRBV18, the J gene TRBJ2-4; D not certain. Trimming took 0 bases from V and 1 from J, leaving 10 bases between them. CDR1 and CDR2 (germline): KGHSH, LQKENI. The CDR3 is 16 residues long. DNA of the CDR3: TGTGCCAGCTCACCACCGGTGACATTTGCCAAAAACATTCAGTACTTC. Its protein product is CASSPPVTFAKNIQYF. Supplemented by reference TRBV18 and TRBJ2-4, the full variable domain reads NAGVMQNPRHLVRRRGQEARLRCSPMKGHSHVYWYRQLPEEGLKFMVYLQKENIIDESGMPKERFSAEFPKEGPSILRIQQVVRGDSAAYFCASSPPVTFAKNIQYFGAGTRLSVL.

The chain uses TRBV7-2 and TRBJ1-6, with 8 bases aligning to TRBD1. V gave up 5 bases and J gave up 6 bases; unmatched junction bases: 15. Germline CDR1 SGHTA, CDR2 FQGNSA. The CDR3 runs 18 residues. The CDR3 reads CASSPFVAGGAPNSPLHF. In DNA, the CDR3 is TGTGCCAGCAGCCCGTTCGTGGCAGGGGGCGCCCCTAATTCACCCCTCCACTTT. The variable domain in full, completed from reference TRBV7-2 and TRBJ1-6, reads GAGVSQSPSNKVTEKGKDVELRCDPISGHTALYWYRQSLGQGLEFLIYFQGNSAPDKSGLPSDRFSAERTGGSVSTLTIQRTQQEDSAVYLCASSPFVAGGAPNSPLHFGNGTRLTVT.

Comments on this clone: Additional DNA sequences in this sample encode the identical CDR3. This sequence joins TRBV7-2 and TRBJ2-5; a possible D gene is TRBD2 (7 bases). Germline assignment: CDR1 SGHTA and CDR2 FQGNSA. This CDR3 has 14 residues. Trimming shortened V by 0 bases and J by 5 bases, and 10 bases separated the two germline ends. CDR3 coding DNA: TGTGCCAGCAGCTTAGCGGGGGGGCGGGAGACCCAGTACTTC. It codes for CASSLAGGRETQYF.

The chain combines TRBV5-1 with TRBJ1-2; D gene unclear. The germline V gene has CDR1 SGHRS and CDR2 YFSETQ. Trimming pared 1 base from V and 2 bases from J, leaving 21 bases between. The CDR3 sequence is 18 residues long. In DNA form, the CDR3 reads TGCGCCAGCAGCTTGTCTCCCCCCGGGCAGCAAATCAACTATGGCTACACCTTC. Encoded protein: CASSLSPPGQQINYGYTF.

J is TRBJ1-1 and V is TRBV10-3; 8 bases fit TRBD1. The V gene's germline CDR1 is ENHRY and CDR2 SYGVKD. CDR3 size: 16 residues. The V segment lost 3 bases and the J segment 1 base; nucleotides outside the gene matches: 7. For the CDR3, the DNA is TGTGCCATCAGTGAACGCAGGGGGCAGGGGAACACTGAAGCTTTCTTT. This translates into CAISERRGQGNTEAFF.

The rearrangement uses TRBV3-1 (or the pseudogene TRBV3-2) and TRBJ2-7, with TRBD1 matching 9 bases. The germline gives CDR1 LGHDT, CDR2 YNNKEL (reference sequence). V shed 4 bases, J shed 2 bases, and the junction held 3 bases outside the gene matches. This CDR3 has 14 amino acids. This chain's CDR3 is CASSPGQGTYEQYF. CDR3 coding DNA: TGTGCCAGCAGCCCAGGACAGGGGACCTACGAGCAGTACTTC.

The chain recombines TRBV9 with TRBJ1-2; unclear D gene. V lost 3 bases to trimming and J lost 5 bases, with 17 bases between them. From germline, CDR1 is SGDLS and CDR2 YYNGEE. The CDR3 is 15 amino acids. The chain's CDR3 is CASSASYHGVYGYTF. As DNA, the CDR3 is TGTGCCAGCAGCGCCTCGTATCATGGGGTTTATGGCTACACCTTC.